This TCR beta chain was found in a study of control samples from healthy donors and cancer patients. The protocol was immunoSEQ multiplex PCR, while the TCRdb copy is restricted to in-frame clones and leaves out a portion. The table records 150,000 to 200,000 clones, more than 80% of them present only once. The CDR3 totals 13 residues. The V gene lost 6 bases and the J gene lost 2 bases, with 11 bases spanning the gap. Germline CDR1 is MDHEN and CDR2 is SYDVKM. The sequenced sample consisted of blood. The source of this sequence is a man aged 25-45 years in good health. The V gene is TRBV28, the J gene TRBJ2-7; no reliable D call. The CDR3 protein is CASRPITPYEQYF. As DNA, the CDR3 is TGTGCCAGCAGACCGATTACCCCCTACGAGCAGTACTTC.